This TCR beta chain stems from a study of T cell responses to AZD1222 COVID-19 vaccine. Study-level results: Females made up more of the donors, who were largely white British, and clonal diversity may have come out too low.

J gave up 0 bases and V 4 bases, and 3 bases lay outside the gene matches. CDR1 SGHRS and CDR2 YFSETQ come from the germline V gene. The length of the CDR3 is 14 residues. The assay was immunoSEQ multiplex PCR, and TCRdb's table has in-frame clones only and misses some. The table shows around 97,000 clones, with about 90% occurring only once. Remarks on this clone: Its antigen is as yet unknown.

The sequence derives from an adult in good health. The rearrangement uses TRBV5-1 and TRBJ2-7, with 8 bases lining up with TRBD1. This specimen consisted of peripheral blood, obtained on day 0 of AZD1222 vaccination. CDR3 sequence: CASSRTGSSYEQYF. The CDR3 DNA reads TGCGCCAGCAGCAGGACAGGGAGCTCCTACGAGCAGTACTTC.